The clone carrying this T cell receptor (beta chain) was observed many times. These data are taken from a study of naive and memory T cell subsets. The library had UMIs added by 3' ligation of an oligonucleotide to TCR cDNA. Adult healthy volunteers gave 2.5 ml peripheral blood for whole-blood RNA. Reverse transcription used DNase-treated unsorted total RNA, aiming for roughly 1 to 1,100 ng. Ligated cDNA underwent four rounds of PCR with nested alpha and beta constant region primers and SP2. Blood and skin TCR RNA was reverse transcribed with alpha and beta constant primers. TCRdb used MiXCR to reprocess the 5' RACE reads, holding one entry per CDR3 protein. The table shows around 48,000 distinct CDR3 sequences, with about 4.5% occurring only once. V was cut by 2 bases and J by 3 bases, with 11 bases left in between. The CDR3 spans 14 residues. Germline lookup yields CDR1 LGHDT and CDR2 YNNKEL (reference sequence).

This clonotype was sampled from a female donor in good health. The chain couples TRBV3-1 to TRBJ2-7, with D possibly being TRBD2 (5 bases). As DNA, the CDR3 is TGTGCCAGCAGCCAAATGATCGGGAACTACGAGCAGTACTTC. Protein sequence: CASSQMIGNYEQYF.